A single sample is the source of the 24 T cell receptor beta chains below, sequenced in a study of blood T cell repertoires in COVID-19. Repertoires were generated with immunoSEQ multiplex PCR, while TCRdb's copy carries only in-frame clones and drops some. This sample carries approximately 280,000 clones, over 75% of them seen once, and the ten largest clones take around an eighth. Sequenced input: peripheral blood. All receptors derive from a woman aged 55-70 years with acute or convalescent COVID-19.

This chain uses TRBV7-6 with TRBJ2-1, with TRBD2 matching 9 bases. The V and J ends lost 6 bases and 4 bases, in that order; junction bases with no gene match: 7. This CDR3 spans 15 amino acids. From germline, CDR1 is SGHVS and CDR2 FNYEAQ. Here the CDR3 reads CASSWLAGQYNEQFF. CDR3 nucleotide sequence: TGTGCCAGCAGTTGGCTAGCGGGGCAATACAATGAGCAGTTCTTC.

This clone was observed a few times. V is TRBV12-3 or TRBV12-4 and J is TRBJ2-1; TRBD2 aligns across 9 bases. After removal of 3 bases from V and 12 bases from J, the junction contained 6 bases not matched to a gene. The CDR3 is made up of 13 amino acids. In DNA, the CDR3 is TGTGCCAGCAGTTTCATGCGGGAGGGGGGGCAGTTCTTC. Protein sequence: CASSFMREGGQFF.

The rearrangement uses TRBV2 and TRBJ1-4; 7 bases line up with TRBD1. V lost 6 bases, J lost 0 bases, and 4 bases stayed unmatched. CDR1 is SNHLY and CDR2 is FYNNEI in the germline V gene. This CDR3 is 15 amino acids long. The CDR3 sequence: CASSAGTATNEKLFF. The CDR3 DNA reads TGTGCCAGCAGCGCCGGGACAGCAACTAATGAAAAACTGTTTTTT.

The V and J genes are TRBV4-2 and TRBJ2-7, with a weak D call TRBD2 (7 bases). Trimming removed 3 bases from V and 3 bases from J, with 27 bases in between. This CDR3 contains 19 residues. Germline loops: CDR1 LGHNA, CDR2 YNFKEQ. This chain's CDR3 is CASSQLGGERASHFYEQYF. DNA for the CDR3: TGTGCCAGCAGCCAGTTAGGGGGGGAGCGGGCTAGCCACTTCTACGAGCAGTACTTC.

The CDR3 region has the DNA TGCGCCAGCAGCTTGGTACTAGATAATTCACCCCTCCACTTT. It codes for CASSLVLDNSPLHF. The rearrangement links TRBV5-1 to TRBJ1-6, with D unclear. Trimming shortened V by 0 bases and J by 5 bases, and 6 bases separated the two germline ends. The CDR3 has 14 residues. CDR1 is SGHRS and CDR2 is YFSETQ in the germline V gene.

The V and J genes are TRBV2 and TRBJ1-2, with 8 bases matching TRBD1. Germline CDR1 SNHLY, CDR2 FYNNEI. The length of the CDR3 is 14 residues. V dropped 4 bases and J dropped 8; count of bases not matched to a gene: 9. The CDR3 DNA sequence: TGTGCCAGCAGTGGAGGACAGGGACCCTCAGGCTACACCTTC. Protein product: CASSGGQGPSGYTF.

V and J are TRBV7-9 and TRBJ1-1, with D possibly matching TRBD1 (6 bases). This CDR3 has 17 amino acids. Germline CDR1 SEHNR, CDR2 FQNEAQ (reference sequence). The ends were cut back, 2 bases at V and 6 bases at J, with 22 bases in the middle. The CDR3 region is CASSLLSSPPTGPEAFF. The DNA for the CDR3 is TGTGCCAGCAGCTTACTGTCCTCTCCCCCGACAGGCCCTGAAGCTTTCTTT.

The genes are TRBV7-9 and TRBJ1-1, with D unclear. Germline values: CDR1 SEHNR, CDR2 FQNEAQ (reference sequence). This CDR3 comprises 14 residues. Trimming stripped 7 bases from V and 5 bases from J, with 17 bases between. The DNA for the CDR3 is TGTGCCAGCACCTTTCAAGTGTCGGGGACTGAAGCTTTCTTT. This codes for CASTFQVSGTEAFF.

The CDR3 loop is CASQRAAYEQYF. CDR3 sequence (DNA): TGTGCCAGCCAGCGGGCCGCCTACGAGCAGTACTTC. The chain uses TRBV28 and TRBJ2-7; perhaps TRBD2 as D (6 bases). The germline V gene has CDR1 MDHEN and CDR2 SYDVKM. Trimming pared 8 bases from V and 2 bases from J, leaving 10 bases between. The CDR3 covers 12 residues.

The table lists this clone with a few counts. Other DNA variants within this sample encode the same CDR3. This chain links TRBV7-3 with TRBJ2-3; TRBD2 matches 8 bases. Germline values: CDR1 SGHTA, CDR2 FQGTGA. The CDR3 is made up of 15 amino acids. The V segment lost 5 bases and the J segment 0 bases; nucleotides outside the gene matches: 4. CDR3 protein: CASSRAGGSTDTQYF. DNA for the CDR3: TGTGCCAGCAGCCGGGCGGGGGGAAGCACAGATACGCAGTATTTT.

The CDR3 nucleotides read TGCAGCGTTGCTGGTCTAGCGGGGGCTACGAGCACCGGGGAGCTGTTTTTT. Protein sequence: CSVAGLAGATSTGELFF. The chain joins TRBV29-1 to TRBJ2-2; 10 bases match TRBD2. V lost 4 bases and J lost 4; bases outside the gene matches: 12. Germline V gene sequence: CDR1 SQVTM, CDR2 ANQGSEA. The CDR3 consists of 17 residues.

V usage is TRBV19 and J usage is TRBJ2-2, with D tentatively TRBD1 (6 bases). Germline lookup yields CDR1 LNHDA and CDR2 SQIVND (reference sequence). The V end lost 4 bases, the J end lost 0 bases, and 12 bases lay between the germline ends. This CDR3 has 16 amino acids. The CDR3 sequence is CASSKAGTTNTGELFF. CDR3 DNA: TGTGCCAGTAGTAAAGCCGGGACAACGAACACCGGGGAGCTGTTTTTT.

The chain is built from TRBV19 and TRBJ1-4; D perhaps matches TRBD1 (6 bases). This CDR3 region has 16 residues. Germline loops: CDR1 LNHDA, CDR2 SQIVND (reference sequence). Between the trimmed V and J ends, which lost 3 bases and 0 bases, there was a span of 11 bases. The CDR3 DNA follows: TGTGCCAGTAGTATGGACAGAAGAGCAACTAATGAAAAACTGTTTTTT. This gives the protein CASSMDRRATNEKLFF.

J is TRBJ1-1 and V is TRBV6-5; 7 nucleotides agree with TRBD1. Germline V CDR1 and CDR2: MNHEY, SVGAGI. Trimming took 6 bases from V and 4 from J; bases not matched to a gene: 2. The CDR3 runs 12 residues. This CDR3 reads CASRPGGTEAFF. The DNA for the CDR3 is TGTGCCAGCAGACCAGGGGGCACTGAAGCTTTCTTT.

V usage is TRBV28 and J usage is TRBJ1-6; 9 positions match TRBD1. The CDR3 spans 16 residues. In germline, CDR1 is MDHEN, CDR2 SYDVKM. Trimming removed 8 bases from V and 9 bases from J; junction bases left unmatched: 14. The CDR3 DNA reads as TGTGCCAGCTCCTTCCTTGGACAGGGGTCGATTTCACCCCTCCACTTT. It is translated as CASSFLGQGSISPLHF.

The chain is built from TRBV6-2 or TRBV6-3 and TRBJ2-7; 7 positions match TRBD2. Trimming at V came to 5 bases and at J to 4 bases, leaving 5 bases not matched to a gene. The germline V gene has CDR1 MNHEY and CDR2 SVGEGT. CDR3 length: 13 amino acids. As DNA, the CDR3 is TGTGCCAGCAGTCGGACTAGTGGGTACGAGCAGTACTTC. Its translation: CASSRTSGYEQYF.

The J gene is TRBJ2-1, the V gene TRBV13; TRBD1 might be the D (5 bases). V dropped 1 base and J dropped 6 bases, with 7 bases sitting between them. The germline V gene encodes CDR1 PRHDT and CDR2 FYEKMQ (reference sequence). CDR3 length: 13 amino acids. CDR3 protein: CASSLARANEQFF. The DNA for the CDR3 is TGTGCCAGCAGCTTAGCCAGGGCCAATGAGCAGTTCTTC.

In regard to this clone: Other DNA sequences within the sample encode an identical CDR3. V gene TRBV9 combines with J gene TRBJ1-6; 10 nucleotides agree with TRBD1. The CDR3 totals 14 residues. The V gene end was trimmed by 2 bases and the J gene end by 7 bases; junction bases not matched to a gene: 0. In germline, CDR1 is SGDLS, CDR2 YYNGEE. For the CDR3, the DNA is TGTGCCAGCAGCGTGGACAGGGGGAATTCACCCCTCCACTTT. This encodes CASSVDRGNSPLHF.

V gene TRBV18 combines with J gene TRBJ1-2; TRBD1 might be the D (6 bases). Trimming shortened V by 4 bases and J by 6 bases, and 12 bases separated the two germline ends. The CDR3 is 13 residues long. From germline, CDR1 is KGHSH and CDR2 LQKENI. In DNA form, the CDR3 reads TGTGCCAGCTCACGACAGGTCTCAAATGGCTACACCTTC. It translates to CASSRQVSNGYTF.

CDR3 amino acids: CASTPGGSNTEAFF. CDR3 nucleotides: TGTGCCAGCACTCCGGGGGGATCGAACACTGAAGCTTTCTTT. This chain links TRBV28 with TRBJ1-1, with TRBD1 as a possible D gene (5 bases). CDR1 and CDR2 from the germline V gene are MDHEN and SYDVKM. Between the trimmed V and J ends, which lost 7 bases and 1 base, there was a span of 13 bases. CDR3 length: 14 residues. Looking up the rest from reference TRBV28 and TRBJ1-1 gives the full variable domain: DVKVTQSSRYLVKRTGEKVFLECVQDMDHENMFWYRQDPGLGLRLIYFSYDVKMKEKGDIPEGYSVSREKKERFSLILESASTNQTSMYLCASTPGGSNTEAFFGQGTRLTVV.

The CDR3 nucleotides read TGTGCCAGTACCCCGGGACAGGGGGCGACTGAAGCTTTCTTT. It codes for CASTPGQGATEAFF. The rearrangement links TRBV19 to TRBJ1-1, with TRBD1 matching 12 bases. V shed 7 bases and J 5 bases; nucleotides not matched to a gene: 5. This CDR3 is built from 14 residues. Per germline, CDR1 LNHDA and CDR2 SQIVND (reference sequence).

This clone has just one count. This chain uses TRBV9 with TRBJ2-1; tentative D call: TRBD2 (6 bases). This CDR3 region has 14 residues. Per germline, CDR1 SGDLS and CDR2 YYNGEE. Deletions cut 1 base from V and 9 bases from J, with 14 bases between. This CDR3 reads CASSVLLAGGEQFF. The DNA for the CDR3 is TGTGCCAGCAGCGTACTTCTCGCCGGGGGTGAGCAGTTCTTC.

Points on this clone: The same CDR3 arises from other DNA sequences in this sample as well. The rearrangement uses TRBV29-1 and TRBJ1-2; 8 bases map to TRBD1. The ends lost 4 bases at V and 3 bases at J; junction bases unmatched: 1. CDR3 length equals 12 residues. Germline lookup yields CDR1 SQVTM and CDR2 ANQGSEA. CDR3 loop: CSVGQGYYGYTF. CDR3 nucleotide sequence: TGCAGCGTTGGACAGGGGTACTATGGCTACACCTTC.

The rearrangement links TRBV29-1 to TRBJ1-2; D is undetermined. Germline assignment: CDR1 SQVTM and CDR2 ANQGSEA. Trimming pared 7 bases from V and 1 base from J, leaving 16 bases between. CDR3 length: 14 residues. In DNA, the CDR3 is TGCAGCGCCCTCCTGGAGGGTGGTAACTATGGCTACACCTTC. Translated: CSALLEGGNYGYTF.